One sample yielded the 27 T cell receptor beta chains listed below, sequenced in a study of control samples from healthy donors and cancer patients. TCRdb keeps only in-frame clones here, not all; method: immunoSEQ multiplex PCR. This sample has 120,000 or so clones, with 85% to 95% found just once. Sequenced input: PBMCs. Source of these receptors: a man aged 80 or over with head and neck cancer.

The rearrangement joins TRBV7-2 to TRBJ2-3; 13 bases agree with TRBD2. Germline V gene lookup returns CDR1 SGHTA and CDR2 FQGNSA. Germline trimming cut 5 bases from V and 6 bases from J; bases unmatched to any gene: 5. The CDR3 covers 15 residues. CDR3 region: CASSTSGRVPDTQYF. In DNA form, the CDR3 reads TGTGCCAGCAGCACTAGCGGGAGGGTCCCGGATACGCAGTATTTT.

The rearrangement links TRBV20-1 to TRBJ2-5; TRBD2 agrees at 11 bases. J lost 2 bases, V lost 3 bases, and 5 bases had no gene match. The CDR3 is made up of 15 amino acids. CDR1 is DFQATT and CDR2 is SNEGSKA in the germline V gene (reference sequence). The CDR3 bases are TGCAGTGCTAGTCCAGGGACTAGCGGACAAGAGACCCAGTACTTC. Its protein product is CSASPGTSGQETQYF.

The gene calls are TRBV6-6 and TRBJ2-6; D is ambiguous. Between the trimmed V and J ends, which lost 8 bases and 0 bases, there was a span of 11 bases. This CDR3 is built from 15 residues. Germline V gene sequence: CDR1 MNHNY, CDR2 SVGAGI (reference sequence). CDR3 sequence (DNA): TGTGCCAGCGTCGTTCCCCTCTCTGGGGCCAACGTCCTGACTTTC. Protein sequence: CASVVPLSGANVLTF.

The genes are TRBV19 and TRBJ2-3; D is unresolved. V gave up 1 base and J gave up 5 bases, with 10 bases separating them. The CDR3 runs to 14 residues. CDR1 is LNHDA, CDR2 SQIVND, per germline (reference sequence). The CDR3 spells CASSIGPSEDTQYF. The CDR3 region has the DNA TGTGCCAGTAGTATAGGGCCGAGCGAAGATACGCAGTATTTT.

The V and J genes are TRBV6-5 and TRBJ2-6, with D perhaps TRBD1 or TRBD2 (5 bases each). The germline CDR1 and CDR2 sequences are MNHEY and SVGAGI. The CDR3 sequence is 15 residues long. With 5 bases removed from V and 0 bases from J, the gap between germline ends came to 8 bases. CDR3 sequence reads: CASSRGASGANVLTF. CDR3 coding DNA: TGTGCCAGCAGTCGAGGGGCCTCTGGGGCCAACGTCCTGACTTTC.

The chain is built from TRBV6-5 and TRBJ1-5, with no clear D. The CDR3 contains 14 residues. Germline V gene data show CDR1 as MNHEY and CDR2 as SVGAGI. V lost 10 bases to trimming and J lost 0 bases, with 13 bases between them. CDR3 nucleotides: TGTGCCACCCTCCGGACGGATAGCAATCAGCCCCAGCATTTT. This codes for CATLRTDSNQPQHF.

CDR3 nucleotide sequence: TGTGCCAGCAGTGAGATAGGGGGCCGGGGGCTCGAGCAGTACTTC. Translated, it gives CASSEIGGRGLEQYF. The chain links TRBV25-1 to TRBJ2-7; D may be TRBD1 (7 bases). The CDR3 has 15 residues. Deletions cut 3 bases from V and 6 bases from J, with 18 bases between. CDR1 is MGHDK and CDR2 is SYGVNS in the germline V gene.

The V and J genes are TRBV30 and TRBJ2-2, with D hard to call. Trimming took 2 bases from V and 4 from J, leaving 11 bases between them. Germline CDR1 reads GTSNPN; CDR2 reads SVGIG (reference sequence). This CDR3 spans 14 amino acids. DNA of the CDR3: TGTGCCTGGAGTCGGACCAAAGTCACCGGGGAGCTGTTTTTT. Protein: CAWSRTKVTGELFF.

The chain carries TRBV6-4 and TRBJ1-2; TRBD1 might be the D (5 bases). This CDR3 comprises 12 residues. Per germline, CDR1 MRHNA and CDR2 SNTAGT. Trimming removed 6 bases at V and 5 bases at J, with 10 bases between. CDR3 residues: CASRATGYGYTF. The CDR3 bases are TGTGCCAGCAGGGCCACAGGATATGGCTACACCTTC.

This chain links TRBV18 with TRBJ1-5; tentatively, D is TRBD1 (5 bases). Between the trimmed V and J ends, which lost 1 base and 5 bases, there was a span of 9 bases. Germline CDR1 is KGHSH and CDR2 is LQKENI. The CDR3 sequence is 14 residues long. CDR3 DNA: TGTGCCAGCTCACCACAGGTCAGGGATCAGCCCCAGCATTTT. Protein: CASSPQVRDQPQHF.

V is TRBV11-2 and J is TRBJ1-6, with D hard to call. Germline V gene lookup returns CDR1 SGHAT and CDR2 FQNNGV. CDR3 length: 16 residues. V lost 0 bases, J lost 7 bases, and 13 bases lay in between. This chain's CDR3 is CASSLDGGVPNSPLHF. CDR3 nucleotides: TGTGCCAGCAGCTTAGATGGAGGCGTACCGAATTCACCCCTCCACTTT.

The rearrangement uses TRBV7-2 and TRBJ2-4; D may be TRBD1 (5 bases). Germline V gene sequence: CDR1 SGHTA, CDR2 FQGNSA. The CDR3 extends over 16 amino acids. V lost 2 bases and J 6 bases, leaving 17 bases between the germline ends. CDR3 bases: TGTGCCAGCAGCTTATGGCAGGGAAGTATTGTAAACATTCAGTACTTC. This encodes CASSLWQGSIVNIQYF.

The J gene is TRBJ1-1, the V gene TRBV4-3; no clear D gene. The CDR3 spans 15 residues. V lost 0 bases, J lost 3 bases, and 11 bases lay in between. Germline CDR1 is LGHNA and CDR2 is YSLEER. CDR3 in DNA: TGCGCCAGCAGCCAAGAAAGTCTGGGGTACACTGAAGCTTTCTTT. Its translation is CASSQESLGYTEAFF.

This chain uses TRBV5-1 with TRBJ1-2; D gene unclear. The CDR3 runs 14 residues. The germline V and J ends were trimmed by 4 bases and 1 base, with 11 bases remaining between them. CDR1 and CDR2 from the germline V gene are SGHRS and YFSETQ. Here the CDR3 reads CASSPDIYNYGYTF. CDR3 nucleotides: TGCGCCAGCAGCCCAGACATCTATAACTATGGCTACACCTTC.

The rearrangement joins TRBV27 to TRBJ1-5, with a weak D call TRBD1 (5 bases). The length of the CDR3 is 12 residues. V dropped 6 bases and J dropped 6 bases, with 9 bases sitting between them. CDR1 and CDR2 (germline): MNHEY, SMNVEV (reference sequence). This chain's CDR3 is CASSPGGQPQHF. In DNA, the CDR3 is TGTGCCAGCAGCCCTGGGGGTCAGCCCCAGCATTTT.

CDR3 residues: CASSQVPSGRAEAFF. CDR3 DNA sequence: TGTGCCAGCAGCCAAGTTCCCTCCGGAAGGGCTGAAGCTTTCTTT. The rearrangement joins TRBV3-1 (or the pseudogene TRBV3-2) to TRBJ1-1; D remains unclear. V lost 1 base, J lost 6 bases, and 15 bases lay in between. Germline V gene lookup returns CDR1 LGHDT and CDR2 YNNKEL (reference sequence). CDR3 length: 15 residues.

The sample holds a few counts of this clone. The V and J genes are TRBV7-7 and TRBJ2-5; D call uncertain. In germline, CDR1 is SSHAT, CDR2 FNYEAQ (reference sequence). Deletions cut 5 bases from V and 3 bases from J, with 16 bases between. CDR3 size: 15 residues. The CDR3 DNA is TGTGCCAGCAGCCCCATACCTCGCAGAGAAGAGACCCAGTACTTC. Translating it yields CASSPIPRREETQYF.

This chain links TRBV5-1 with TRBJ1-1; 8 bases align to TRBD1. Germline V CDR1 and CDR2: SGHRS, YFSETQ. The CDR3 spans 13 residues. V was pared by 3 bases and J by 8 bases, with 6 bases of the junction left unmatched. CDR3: CASSWDRPQEAFF. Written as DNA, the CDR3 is TGCGCCAGCAGCTGGGACAGGCCCCAGGAAGCTTTCTTT.

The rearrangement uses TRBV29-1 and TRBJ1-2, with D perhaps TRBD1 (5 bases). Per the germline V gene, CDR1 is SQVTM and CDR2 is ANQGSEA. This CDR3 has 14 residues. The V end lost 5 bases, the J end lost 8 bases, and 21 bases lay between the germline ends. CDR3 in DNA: TGCAGCGTTTCCCCGCGGTTAGGGGTAAAAGGCTACACCTTC. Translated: CSVSPRLGVKGYTF.

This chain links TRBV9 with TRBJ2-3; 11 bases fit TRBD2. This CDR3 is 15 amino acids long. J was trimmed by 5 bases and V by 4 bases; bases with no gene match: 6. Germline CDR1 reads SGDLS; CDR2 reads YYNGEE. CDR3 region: CASSLAGGLVDTQYF. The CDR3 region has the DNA TGTGCCAGCAGCCTAGCGGGGGGTTTAGTAGATACGCAGTATTTT.

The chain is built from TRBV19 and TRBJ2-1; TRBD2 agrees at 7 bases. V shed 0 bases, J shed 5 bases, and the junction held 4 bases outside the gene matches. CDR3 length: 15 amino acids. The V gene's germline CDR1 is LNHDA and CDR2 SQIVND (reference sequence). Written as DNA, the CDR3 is TGTGCCAGTAGTATAGATAGCGGGCCAAACAATGAGCAGTTCTTC. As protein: CASSIDSGPNNEQFF.

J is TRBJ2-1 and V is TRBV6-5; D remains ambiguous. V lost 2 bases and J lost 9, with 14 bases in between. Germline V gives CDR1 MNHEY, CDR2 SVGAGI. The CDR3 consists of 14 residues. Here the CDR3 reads CASSYAPTMIEQFF. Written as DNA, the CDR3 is TGTGCCAGCAGTTACGCCCCTACGATGATTGAGCAGTTCTTC.

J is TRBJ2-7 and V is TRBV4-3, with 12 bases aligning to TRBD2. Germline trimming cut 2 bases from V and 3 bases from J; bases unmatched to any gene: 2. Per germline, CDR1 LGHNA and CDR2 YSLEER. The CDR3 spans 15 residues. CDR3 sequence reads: CASSQRLAGVYEQYF. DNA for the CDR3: TGCGCCAGCAGCCAACGACTAGCGGGAGTCTACGAGCAGTACTTC.

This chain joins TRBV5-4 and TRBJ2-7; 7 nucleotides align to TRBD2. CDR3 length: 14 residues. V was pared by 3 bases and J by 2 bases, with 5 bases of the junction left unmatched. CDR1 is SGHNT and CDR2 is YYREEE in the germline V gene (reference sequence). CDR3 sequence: CASSSQTSTYEQYF. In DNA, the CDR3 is TGTGCCAGCAGCTCACAGACTAGCACCTACGAGCAGTACTTC.

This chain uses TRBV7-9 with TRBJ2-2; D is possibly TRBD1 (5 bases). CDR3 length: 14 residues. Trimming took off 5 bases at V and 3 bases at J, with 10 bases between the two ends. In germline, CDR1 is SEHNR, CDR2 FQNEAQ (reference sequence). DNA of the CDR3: TGTGCCAGCAGCCCTGCAGGGTACACCGGGGAGCTGTTTTTT. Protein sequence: CASSPAGYTGELFF.

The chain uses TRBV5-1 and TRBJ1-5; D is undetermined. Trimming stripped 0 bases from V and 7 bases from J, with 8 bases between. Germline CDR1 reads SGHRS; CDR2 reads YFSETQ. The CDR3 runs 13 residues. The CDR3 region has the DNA TGCGCCAGCAGCTTGGACGAGGGACAGCCCCAGCATTTT. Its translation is CASSLDEGQPQHF.

CDR3 sequence: CASSYSMSHRSGEQFF. For the CDR3, the DNA is TGTGCCAGCAGTTACTCGATGAGTCACCGTAGTGGTGAGCAGTTCTTC. V gene TRBV6-5 combines with J gene TRBJ2-1; D is undetermined. V was trimmed by 0 bases and J by 9 bases, leaving 18 bases between them. Germline CDR1 is MNHEY and CDR2 is SVGAGI. CDR3 size: 16 residues.